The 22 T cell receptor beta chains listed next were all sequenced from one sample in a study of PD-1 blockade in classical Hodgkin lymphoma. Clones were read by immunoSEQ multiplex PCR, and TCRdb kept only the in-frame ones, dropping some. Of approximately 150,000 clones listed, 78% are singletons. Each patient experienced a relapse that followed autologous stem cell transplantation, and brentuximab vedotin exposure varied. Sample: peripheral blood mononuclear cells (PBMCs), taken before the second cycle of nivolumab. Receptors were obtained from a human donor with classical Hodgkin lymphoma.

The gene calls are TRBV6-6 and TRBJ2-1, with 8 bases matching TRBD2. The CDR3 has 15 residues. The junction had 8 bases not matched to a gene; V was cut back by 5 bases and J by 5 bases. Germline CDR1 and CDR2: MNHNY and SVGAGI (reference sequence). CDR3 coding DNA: TGTGCCAGCAGTCGGCGACTAGCGAACCACAATGAGCAGTTCTTC. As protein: CASSRRLANHNEQFF.

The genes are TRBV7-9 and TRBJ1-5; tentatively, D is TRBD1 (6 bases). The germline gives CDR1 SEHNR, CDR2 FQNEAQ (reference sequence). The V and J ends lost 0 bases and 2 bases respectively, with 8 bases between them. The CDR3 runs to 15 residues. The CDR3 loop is CASSLAGGGNQPQHF. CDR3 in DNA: TGTGCCAGCAGCTTAGCAGGGGGTGGCAATCAGCCCCAGCATTTT.

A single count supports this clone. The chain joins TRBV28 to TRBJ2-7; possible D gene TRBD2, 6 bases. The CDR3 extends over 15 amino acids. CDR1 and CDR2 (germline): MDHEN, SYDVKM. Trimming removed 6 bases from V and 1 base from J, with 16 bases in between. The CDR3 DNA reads TGTGCCAGCAGCCGACCGGGGGTCCGATCCTACGAGCAGTACTTC. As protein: CASSRPGVRSYEQYF. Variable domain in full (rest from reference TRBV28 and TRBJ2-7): DVKVTQSSRYLVKRTGEKVFLECVQDMDHENMFWYRQDPGLGLRLIYFSYDVKMKEKGDIPEGYSVSREKKERFSLILESASTNQTSMYLCASSRPGVRSYEQYFGPGTRLTVT.

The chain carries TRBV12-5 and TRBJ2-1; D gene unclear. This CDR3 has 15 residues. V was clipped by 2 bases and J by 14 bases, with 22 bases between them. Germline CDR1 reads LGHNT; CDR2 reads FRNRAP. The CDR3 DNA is TGTGCTAGTGGTTTGATCAGCCACCCCTTCTTTTTTGAGTTCTTC. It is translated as CASGLISHPFFFEFF.

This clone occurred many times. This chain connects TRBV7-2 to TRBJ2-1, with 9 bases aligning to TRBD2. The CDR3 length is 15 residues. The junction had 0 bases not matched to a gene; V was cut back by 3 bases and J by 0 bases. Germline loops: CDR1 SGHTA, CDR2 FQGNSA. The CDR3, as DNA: TGTGCCAGCAGCTTTAGCGGGGGCTCCTACAATGAGCAGTTCTTC. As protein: CASSFSGGSYNEQFF.

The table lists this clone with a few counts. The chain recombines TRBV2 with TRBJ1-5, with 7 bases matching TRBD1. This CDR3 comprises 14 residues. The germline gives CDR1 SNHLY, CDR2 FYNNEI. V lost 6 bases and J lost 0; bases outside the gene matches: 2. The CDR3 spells CASRTGNSNQPQHF. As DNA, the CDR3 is TGTGCCAGCAGGACAGGGAATAGCAATCAGCCCCAGCATTTT.

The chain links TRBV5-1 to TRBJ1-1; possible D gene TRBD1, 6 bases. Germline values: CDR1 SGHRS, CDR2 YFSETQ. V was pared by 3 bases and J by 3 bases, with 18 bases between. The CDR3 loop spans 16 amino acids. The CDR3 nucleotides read TGCGCCAGCAGCTCCTCACAGGGAGGTGGGTACACTGAAGCTTTCTTT. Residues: CASSSSQGGGYTEAFF. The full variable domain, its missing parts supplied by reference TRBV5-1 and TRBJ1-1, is KAGVTQTPRYLIKTRGQQVTLSCSPISGHRSVSWYQQTPGQGLQFLFEYFSETQRNKGNFPGRFSGRQFSNSRSEMNVSTLELGDSALYLCASSSSQGGGYTEAFFGQGTRLTVV.

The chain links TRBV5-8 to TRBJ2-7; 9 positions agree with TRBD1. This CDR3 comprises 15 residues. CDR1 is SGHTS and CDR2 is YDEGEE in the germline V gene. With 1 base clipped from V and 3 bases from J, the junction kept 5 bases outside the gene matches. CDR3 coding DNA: TGTGCCAGCAGCTTGAGGGGACAGGGCTTCTACGAGCAGTACTTC. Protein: CASSLRGQGFYEQYF.

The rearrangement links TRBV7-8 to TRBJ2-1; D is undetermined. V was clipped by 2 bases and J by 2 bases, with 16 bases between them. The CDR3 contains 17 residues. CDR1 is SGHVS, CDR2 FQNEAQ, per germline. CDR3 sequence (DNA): TGTGCCAGCAGCTTACCCCCCGCAAAAAACCCCTACAATGAGCAGTTCTTC. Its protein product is CASSLPPAKNPYNEQFF.

CDR3 coding DNA: TGTGCCAGCAGTTACTCGATCCGGGGCACAGATACGCAGTATTTT. Translated, it gives CASSYSIRGTDTQYF. The V gene is TRBV6-5, the J gene TRBJ2-3; D remains ambiguous. Germline V gene sequence: CDR1 MNHEY, CDR2 SVGAGI. The V and J ends lost 0 bases and 1 base respectively, with 8 bases between them. This CDR3 comprises 15 residues.

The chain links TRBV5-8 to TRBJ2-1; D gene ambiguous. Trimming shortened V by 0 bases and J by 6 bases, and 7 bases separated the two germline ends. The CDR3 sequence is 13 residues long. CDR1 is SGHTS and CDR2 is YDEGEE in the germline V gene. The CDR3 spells CASSLGLGNEQFF. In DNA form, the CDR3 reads TGTGCCAGCAGCTTGGGACTTGGCAATGAGCAGTTCTTC.

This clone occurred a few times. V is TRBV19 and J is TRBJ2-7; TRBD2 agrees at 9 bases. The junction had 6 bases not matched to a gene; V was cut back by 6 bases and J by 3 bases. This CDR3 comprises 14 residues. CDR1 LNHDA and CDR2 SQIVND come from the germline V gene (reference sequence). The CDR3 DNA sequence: TGTGCCAGTAGCCTTAGCGGGGGAGACTACGAGCAGTACTTC. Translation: CASSLSGGDYEQYF.

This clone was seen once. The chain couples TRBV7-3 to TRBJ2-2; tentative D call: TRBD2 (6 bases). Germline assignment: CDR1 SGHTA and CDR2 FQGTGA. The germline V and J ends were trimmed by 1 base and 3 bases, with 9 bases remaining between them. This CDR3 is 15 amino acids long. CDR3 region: CASSLRAGHTGELFF. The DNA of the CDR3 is TGTGCCAGCAGCTTAAGGGCGGGGCACACCGGGGAGCTGTTTTTT.

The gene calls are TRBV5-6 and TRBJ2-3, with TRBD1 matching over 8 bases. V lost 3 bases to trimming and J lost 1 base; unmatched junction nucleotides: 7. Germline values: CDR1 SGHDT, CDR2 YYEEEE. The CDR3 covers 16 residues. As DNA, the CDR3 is TGTGCCAGCAGCTCAGACAGGGGCTGGGGCACAGATACGCAGTATTTT. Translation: CASSSDRGWGTDTQYF.

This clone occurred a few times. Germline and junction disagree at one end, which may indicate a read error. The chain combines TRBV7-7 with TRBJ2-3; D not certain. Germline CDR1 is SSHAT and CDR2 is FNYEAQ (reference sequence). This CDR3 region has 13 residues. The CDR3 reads CASSLEDVGTQYF. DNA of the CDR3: TGTGCTAGCAGCTTAGAGGATGTGGGTACGCAGTATTTT.

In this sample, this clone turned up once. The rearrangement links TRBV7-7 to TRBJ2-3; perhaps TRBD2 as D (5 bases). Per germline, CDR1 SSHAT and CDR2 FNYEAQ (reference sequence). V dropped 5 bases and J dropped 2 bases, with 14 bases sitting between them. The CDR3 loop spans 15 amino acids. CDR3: CASSREGKVTDTQYF. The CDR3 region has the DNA TGTGCCAGCAGCAGAGAGGGCAAAGTCACAGATACGCAGTATTTT.

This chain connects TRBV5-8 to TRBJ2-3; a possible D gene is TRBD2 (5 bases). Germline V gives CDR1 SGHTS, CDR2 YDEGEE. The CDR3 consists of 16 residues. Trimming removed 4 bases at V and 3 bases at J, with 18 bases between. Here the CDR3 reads CASSQGLQTLTDTQYF. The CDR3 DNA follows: TGTGCCAGCAGCCAAGGACTGCAGACTCTTACAGATACGCAGTATTTT.

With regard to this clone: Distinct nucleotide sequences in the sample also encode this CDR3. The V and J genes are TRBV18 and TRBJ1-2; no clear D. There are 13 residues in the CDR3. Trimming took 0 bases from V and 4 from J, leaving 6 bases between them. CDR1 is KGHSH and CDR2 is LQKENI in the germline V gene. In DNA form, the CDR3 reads TGTGCCAGCTCACCACCGACCGTCTATGGCTACACCTTC. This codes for CASSPPTVYGYTF.

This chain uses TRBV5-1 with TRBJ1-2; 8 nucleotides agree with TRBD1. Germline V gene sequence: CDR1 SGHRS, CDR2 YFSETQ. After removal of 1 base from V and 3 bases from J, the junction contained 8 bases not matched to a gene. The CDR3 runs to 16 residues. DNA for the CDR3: TGCGCCAGCAGCTTGAGCGGGTCAGGGGGCGACTATGGCTACACCTTC. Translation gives CASSLSGSGGDYGYTF.

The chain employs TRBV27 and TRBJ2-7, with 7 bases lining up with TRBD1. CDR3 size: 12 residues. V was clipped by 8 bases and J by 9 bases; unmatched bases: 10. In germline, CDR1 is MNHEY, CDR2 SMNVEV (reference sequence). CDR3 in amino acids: CASRQQGLGQYF. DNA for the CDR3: TGTGCCAGCCGTCAACAGGGGTTAGGGCAGTACTTC.

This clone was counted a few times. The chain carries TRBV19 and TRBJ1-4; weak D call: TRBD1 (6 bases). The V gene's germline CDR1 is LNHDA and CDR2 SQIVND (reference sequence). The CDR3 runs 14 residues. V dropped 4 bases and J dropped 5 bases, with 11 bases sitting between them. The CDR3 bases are TGTGCCAGTAGTAGCGGGCAGGGGAATGAAAAACTGTTTTTT. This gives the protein CASSSGQGNEKLFF. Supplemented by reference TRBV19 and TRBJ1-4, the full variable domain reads DGGITQSPKYLFRKEGQNVTLSCEQNLNHDAMYWYRQDPGQGLRLIYYSQIVNDFQKGDIAEGYSVSREKKESFPLTVTSAQKNPTAFYLCASSSGQGNEKLFFGSGTQLSVL.

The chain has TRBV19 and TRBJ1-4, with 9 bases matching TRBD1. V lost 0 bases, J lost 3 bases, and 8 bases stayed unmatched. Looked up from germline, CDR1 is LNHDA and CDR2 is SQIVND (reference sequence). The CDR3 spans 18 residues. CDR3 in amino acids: CASSIEASYRGPNEKLFF. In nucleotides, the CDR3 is TGTGCCAGTAGTATAGAAGCTAGCTACAGGGGGCCTAATGAAAAACTGTTTTTT.